These 5 T cell receptor beta chains originate from one sample sequenced in a study of Ad26.COV2.S vaccination and SARS-CoV-2 variants. Treatment indicated: some 20 received Ad26.COV2.S at low or high dose, single or two shots; 5 received placebo; per-sample allocation not given. At day 63 after the first vaccine or placebo injection, samples were drawn. Assay: immunoSEQ multiplex PCR; the TCRdb copy retains only in-frame clones and omits some. This sample has some 320,000 clones, with around four fifths found just once. This specimen consisted of peripheral blood, obtained in a trial of Ad26.COV2.S vaccine versus placebo. The receptors stem from a person aged 18-60 years who received the Ad26.COV2.S COVID-19 vaccine or a placebo.

CDR3 nucleotides: TGTGCCACCAGCATTGTGGGGACAGGGAGAAACGAGCAGTACTTC. This sequence encodes CATSIVGTGRNEQYF. This chain joins TRBV15 and TRBJ2-7; 9 bases match TRBD1. Germline V lookup: CDR1 LNHNV, CDR2 YYDKDF (reference sequence). This CDR3 spans 15 amino acids. V gave up 4 bases and J gave up 5 bases; unmatched junction bases: 9.

The chain couples TRBV28 to TRBJ2-7; 11 bases align to TRBD2. This CDR3 spans 15 amino acids. Trimming took 5 bases from V and 3 from J; bases not matched to a gene: 6. CDR1 and CDR2 from the germline V gene are MDHEN and SYDVKM. The CDR3 sequence is CASSKAGTSGYEQYF. In DNA, the CDR3 is TGTGCCAGCAGTAAAGCCGGGACTAGCGGCTACGAGCAGTACTTC.

CDR3 region: CASSERLAGPEQYF. The DNA for the CDR3 is TGTGCCAGCAGCGAAAGACTAGCGGGTCCCGAGCAGTACTTC. This chain joins TRBV9 and TRBJ2-7, with TRBD2 matching over 10 bases. The CDR3 runs 14 residues. Germline CDR1 and CDR2: SGDLS and YYNGEE. Germline trimming cut 3 bases from V and 6 bases from J; bases unmatched to any gene: 6.

The chain carries TRBV12-5 and TRBJ2-3, with 10 bases matching TRBD2. The CDR3 has 16 amino acids. After removal of 5 bases from V and 1 base from J, the junction contained 6 bases not matched to a gene. Germline-derived CDR1 and CDR2 are LGHNT and FRNRAP. The chain's CDR3 is CASGTSGAFGTDTQYF. CDR3 in DNA: TGTGCTAGTGGTACTAGCGGGGCTTTCGGCACAGATACGCAGTATTTT.

V and J are TRBV5-4 and TRBJ1-6, with D unresolved. Germline CDR1 and CDR2: SGHNT and YYREEE (reference sequence). V was trimmed by 0 bases and J by 3 bases, leaving 7 bases between them. This CDR3 spans 15 amino acids. The CDR3 coding sequence is TGTGCCAGCAGCTTGGCCAGCAACTATAATTCACCCCTCCACTTT. As protein: CASSLASNYNSPLHF. Full variable domain (rest looked up from reference TRBV5-4 and TRBJ1-6): ETGVTQSPTHLIKTRGQQVTLRCSSQSGHNTVSWYQQALGQGPQFIFQYYREEENGRGNFPPRFSGLQFPNYSSELNVNALELDDSALYLCASSLASNYNSPLHFGNGTRLTVT.